The table lists the clone carrying this TCR beta chain with a few counts. Antigen specificity is unknown. Template switching created a universal primer site, and the cDNA included unique molecular identifiers. MiXCR, run by TCRdb on the 5' RACE reads, gives a single entry per CDR3 protein. The data contain about 480,000 distinct CDR3 sequences, 13% to 15% of them singletons. This sample was taken from a study of identical twins. Study-level points and caveats: These conclusions were based on statistical analysis (cross-sectional, not following the same donors).

The sample was also linked to a second study, of yellow fever vaccine responses in identical twins.

The TCR was taken from a woman between 18 and 29 years old in good health. Sequenced input: CD4+ T cells sorted from blood.

CDR3 region: CASSLDVHSYEQYF. The CDR3 bases are TGTGCCAGCAGCTTAGATGTACACTCCTACGAGCAGTACTTC. The chain joins TRBV7-6 to TRBJ2-7; D gene unclear. This CDR3 is 14 amino acids long. V was clipped by 1 base and J by 0 bases, with 7 bases between them. CDR1 is SGHVS and CDR2 is FNYEAQ in the germline V gene.